The TCR beta chain under discussion was sequenced for a study of T-cell reconstitution after alpha-beta-depleted transplantation in children. Whole-study findings and limits: T-cell counts and diversity at one year following transplant were attributed mainly to newly produced T cells. Reportedly, roughly two months post-transplant, alpha-beta T cells arose from several hundred expanded graft clones. The high TCRbeta diversity at day 60 in some patients came from surviving recipient T cells and thymic progenitors.

This sample's TCRbeta library carried unique molecular identifier barcodes. TCRdb re-called the PCR reads with MiXCR, one entry per CDR3 protein. Among approximately 630,000 distinct CDR3 sequences listed, about an eighth were seen once. Many counts were recorded for this clonotype. Its antigen is undetermined. The specimen was PBMCs, collected before TCRalphabeta/CD19-depleted stem cell transplant. The TCR was taken from a girl aged 2-9 years with congenital amegakaryocytic thrombocytopenia, due to receive a stem cell transplant.

CDR3 in amino acids: CSVETSNYEQFF. The CDR3 bases are TGCAGCGTGGAGACTAGTAACTATGAGCAGTTCTTC. This sequence joins TRBV29-1 and TRBJ2-1; weak D call: TRBD2 (6 bases). Trimming removed 6 bases from V and 8 bases from J, with 14 bases in between. Germline V gives CDR1 SQVTM, CDR2 ANQGSEA. The CDR3 is made up of 12 amino acids.